This entry is about one T cell receptor (beta chain). The antigen is unknown. As to time point: blood 4 weeks post-SBRT, at nephrectomy. Treatment described: 15 Gy SBRT to primary tumor, nephrectomy 4 weeks later. Nephrectomy followed 15 Gy stereotactic body radiation by 4 weeks. Blood was sampled at baseline, 2 weeks and 4 weeks after SBRT. The data originate from a study of radiation and T cells in renal cell carcinoma. Overall study results and limits: In blood, top tumor clones expanded by 2 weeks, shrinking by 4.

Sequenced by immunoSEQ multiplex PCR; TCRdb stores in-frame clones only, minus some. The data show 97,000 or so clones, roughly 82% seen once. The TCR originated in a man aged 55-75 years with renal cell carcinoma. Sequences were derived from blood, sampled from a patient whose treatment included radiotherapy and nephrectomy.

DNA for the CDR3: TGCAGCGTCGACTTGGTAGGGGTCTCTGGGGCCAACGTCCTGACTTTC. Its translation: CSVDLVGVSGANVLTF. This chain connects TRBV29-1 to TRBJ2-6; possibly TRBD1 for D (5 bases). V lost 6 bases to trimming and J lost 0 bases, with 15 bases between them. This CDR3 spans 16 amino acids. Germline V gene data show CDR1 as SQVTM and CDR2 as ANQGSEA.